This T cell receptor beta chain was observed in a study of CD4+ T cells in melanoma. Study-level findings and limits: A reported correlation linked neoantigen-specific CD4+ T cells to CD8+, macrophage and B cell function. Diverse differentiation states were reported for melanoma neoantigen-specific CD4+ T cells.

On this clone: Its antigen remains unknown.

TCRdb keeps only in-frame clones here, not all; method: immunoSEQ multiplex PCR. The table lists some 19,000 clones, approximately 78% of them singletons. The CDR3 has 14 amino acids. Germline loops: CDR1 SGHRS, CDR2 YFSETQ. V was pared by 2 bases and J by 1 base, with 6 bases between. This TCR was recovered from a human donor with melanoma. The chain has TRBV5-1 and TRBJ2-2, with D uncertain. CDR3 coding DNA: TGCGCCAGCAGCTTTGCGGTGAACACCGGGGAGCTGTTTTTT. Translating it yields CASSFAVNTGELFF.